A single sample is the source of the 4 T cell receptor beta chains below, sequenced in a study of T-cell reconstitution after alpha-beta-depleted transplantation in children. Unique molecular identifiers were built into the TCRbeta library. Using its own MiXCR run on the PCR reads, TCRdb lists one record per CDR3 protein. The sample consists of around 600,000 distinct CDR3 sequences, roughly 10% of them appearing once. This sample comprised PBMCs from the stem cell graft donor, obtained from the stem cell graft. The receptor set was obtained from a human donor who donated a stem cell graft to a child with acute myeloid leukemia.

This clonotype has more than one count but fewer than ten. V gene TRBV5-1 combines with J gene TRBJ2-7; D not resolved. The CDR3 length is 13 residues. CDR1 is SGHRS, CDR2 YFSETQ, per germline. V lost 1 base, J lost 4 bases, and 9 bases lay in between. CDR3 nucleotide sequence: TGCGCCAGCAGCTTGAGATCCGGGTACGAGCAGTACTTC. Its translation: CASSLRSGYEQYF.

This clonotype was seen more than once but under ten times. This rearrangement joins TRBV6-4 to TRBJ2-1; 11 nucleotides match TRBD2. With 6 bases clipped from V and 10 bases from J, the junction kept 11 bases outside the gene matches. This CDR3 has 15 amino acids. Germline lookup yields CDR1 MRHNA and CDR2 SNTAGT. CDR3 DNA sequence: TGTGCCAGCAGCCCACTAGCGGGAGTTCCATGGGAGCAGTTCTTC. Protein product: CASSPLAGVPWEQFF.

This clonotype was seen a handful of times. This chain links TRBV7-9 with TRBJ1-5; D unclear. This CDR3 is 14 amino acids long. Germline V CDR1 and CDR2: SEHNR, FQNEAQ (reference sequence). V shed 4 bases and J shed 6 bases, with 13 bases lying between them. CDR3: CASSSPREGQPQHF. CDR3 DNA sequence: TGTGCCAGCAGCTCGCCGAGGGAAGGTCAGCCCCAGCATTTT.

This clonotype was seen ten or more times. This chain uses TRBV2 with TRBJ2-3; tentatively, D is TRBD2 (6 bases). The germline V and J ends were trimmed by 10 bases and 4 bases, with 15 bases remaining between them. From germline, CDR1 is SNHLY and CDR2 FYNNEI. The CDR3 length is 13 residues. The CDR3 is CATAGLRADTQYF. The CDR3 DNA sequence: TGTGCCACCGCGGGACTCAGGGCAGATACGCAGTATTTT.